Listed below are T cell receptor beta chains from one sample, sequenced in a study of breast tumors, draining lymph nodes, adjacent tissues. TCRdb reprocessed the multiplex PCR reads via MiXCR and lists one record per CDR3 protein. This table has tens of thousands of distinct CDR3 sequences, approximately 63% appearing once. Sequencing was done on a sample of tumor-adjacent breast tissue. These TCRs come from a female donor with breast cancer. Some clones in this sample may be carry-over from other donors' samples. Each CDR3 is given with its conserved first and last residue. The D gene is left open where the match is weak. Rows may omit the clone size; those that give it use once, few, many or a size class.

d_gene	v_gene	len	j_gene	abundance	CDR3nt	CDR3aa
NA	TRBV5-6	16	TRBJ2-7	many	TGTGCCAGCAGCCCCCGGCGGGCAGGGAACTCCTACGAGCAGTACTTC	CASSPRRAGNSYEQYF
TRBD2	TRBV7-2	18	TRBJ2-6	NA	TGTGCCAGCAGCCCAAGGACTAGCACAAGCTCTGGGGCCAACGTCCTGACTTTC	CASSPRTSTSSGANVLTF
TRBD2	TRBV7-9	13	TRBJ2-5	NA	TGTGCCAGCAGCCGACTAGCGGAAGAGACCCAGTACTTC	CASSRLAEETQYF
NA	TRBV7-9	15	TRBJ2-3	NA	TGTGCCAGCAGCTCCGGCGGGCTAGCGTCAGATACGCAGTATTTT	CASSSGGLASDTQYF
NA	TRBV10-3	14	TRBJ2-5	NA	TGTGCCATCAGTGAACGGGCAGGCTCGGAGACCCAGTACTTC	CAISERAGSETQYF
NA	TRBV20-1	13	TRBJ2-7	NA	TGCAGTGCTAGTCGGGACATTGCCTACGAGCAGTACTTC	CSASRDIAYEQYF
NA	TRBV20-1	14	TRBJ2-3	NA	TGCAGTGCGGCGGAGGGGGCTAGCACAGATACGCAGTATTTT	CSAAEGASTDTQYF
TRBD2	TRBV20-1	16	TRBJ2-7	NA	TGCAGTGCTAGAGATGGGGGGGACTCAGCCACATACGAGCAGTACTTC	CSARDGGDSATYEQYF
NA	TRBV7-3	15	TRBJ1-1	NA	TGTGCCAGCAGCTTAAGCCGGAGTTCGGGGACTGAAGCTTTCTTT	CASSLSRSSGTEAFF
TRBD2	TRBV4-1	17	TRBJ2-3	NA	TGCGCCAGCAGCCAAGTGAAATTAGCGGGAGGGTCAGATACGCAGTATTTT	CASSQVKLAGGSDTQYF
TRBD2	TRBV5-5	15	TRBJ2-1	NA	TGTGCCAGCAGCTTAACTAGCGGGCCCTACAATGAGCAGTTCTTC	CASSLTSGPYNEQFF
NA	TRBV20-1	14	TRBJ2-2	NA	TGCAGTGCTATAGGTGGTTCGAGCACCGGGGAGCTGTTTTTT	CSAIGGSSTGELFF
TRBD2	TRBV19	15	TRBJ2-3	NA	TGTGCCAGTAGTATCGCGGGGGGCGCAACAGATACGCAGTATTTT	CASSIAGGATDTQYF
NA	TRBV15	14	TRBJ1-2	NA	TGTGCCACCAGCAGAGATACACAGGTTGGGGGCTACACCTTC	CATSRDTQVGGYTF
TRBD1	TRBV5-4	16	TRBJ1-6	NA	TGTGCCAGCAGCACGAGGGGACAGGGACGTAATTCACCCCTCCACTTT	CASSTRGQGRNSPLHF
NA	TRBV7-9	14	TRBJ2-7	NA	TGTGCCAGCAGCTCAGGGACGATTGCTTACGAGCAGTGCTTC	CASSSGTIAYEQCF